Shown below are 21 T cell receptor beta chains from a single sample sequenced in a study of cytomegalovirus exposure and HLA in healthy donors. The PCR had 60 Vbeta and 13 Jbeta primers. TCRdb keeps only in-frame clones here, not all; method: immunoSEQ multiplex PCR. The profile shows 100,000 to 150,000 clones, more than 70% of them singletons. The sequenced sample was PBMCs. These receptors came from a man younger than 45 in good health and CMV-seronegative.

V usage is TRBV6-5 and J usage is TRBJ2-1; tentative D call: TRBD1 (5 bases). V lost 2 bases and J 10 bases, leaving 12 bases between the germline ends. CDR3 length: 13 residues. Germline V lookup: CDR1 MNHEY, CDR2 SVGAGI. CDR3 bases: TGTGCCAGCAGTTACGGGCAGGGCAACGAGCAGTTCTTC. Its translation is CASSYGQGNEQFF.

The chain recombines TRBV7-3 with TRBJ2-3; 7 bases fit TRBD1. The CDR3 covers 17 residues. The ends lost 5 bases at V and 2 bases at J; junction bases unmatched: 13. Per the germline V gene, CDR1 is SGHTA and CDR2 is FQGTGA. Written as DNA, the CDR3 is TGTGCCAGCAGCGACGCAAAAACCGGGACAGACACAGATACGCAGTATTTT. Translation: CASSDAKTGTDTDTQYF.

CDR3 amino acids: CASSSLAGTEAFF. For the CDR3, the DNA is TGTGCCAGCTCTTCTCTAGCGGGTACTGAAGCTTTCTTT. This chain uses TRBV18 with TRBJ1-1; D remains unclear. Trimming removed 6 bases from V and 5 bases from J, with 13 bases in between. The germline V gene has CDR1 KGHSH and CDR2 LQKENI. CDR3 length: 13 amino acids.

A single count supports this clone. V usage is TRBV7-2 and J usage is TRBJ1-1; 8 nucleotides align to TRBD1. The length of the CDR3 is 13 residues. After removal of 6 bases from V and 10 bases from J, the junction contained 10 bases not matched to a gene. From germline, CDR1 is SGHTA and CDR2 FQGNSA. CDR3 region: CASSLTGGRVAFF. As DNA, the CDR3 is TGTGCCAGCAGTTTAACAGGGGGGAGGGTAGCTTTCTTT.

The chain recombines TRBV5-4 with TRBJ2-1, with TRBD2 matching 7 bases. CDR3 length equals 15 residues. The junction had 8 bases not matched to a gene; V was cut back by 0 bases and J by 8 bases. Germline V gene data show CDR1 as SGHNT and CDR2 as YYREEE (reference sequence). CDR3 amino acids: CASSLGGGGRDEQFF. The CDR3 nucleotides are TGTGCCAGCAGCTTGGGAGGTGGAGGGAGGGATGAGCAGTTCTTC.

CDR3: CASSPNRGDSGNTIYF. CDR3 nucleotide sequence: TGTGCCAGCTCACCAAACAGGGGTGACTCTGGAAACACCATATATTTT. The chain uses TRBV18 and TRBJ1-3, with 7 bases that match TRBD1. This CDR3 spans 16 amino acids. V lost 2 bases, J lost 0 bases, and 4 bases stayed unmatched. Germline-derived CDR1 and CDR2 are KGHSH and LQKENI. Full variable domain (outside the CDR3, taken from reference TRBV18 and TRBJ1-3): NAGVMQNPRHLVRRRGQEARLRCSPMKGHSHVYWYRQLPEEGLKFMVYLQKENIIDESGMPKERFSAEFPKEGPSILRIQQVVRGDSAAYFCASSPNRGDSGNTIYFGEGSWLTVV.

The chain recombines TRBV5-4 with TRBJ2-5, with 9 bases aligning to TRBD2. The length of the CDR3 is 15 residues. Germline CDR1 SGHNT, CDR2 YYREEE (reference sequence). The V and J ends lost 2 bases and 2 bases, in that order; junction bases with no gene match: 4. The CDR3 DNA follows: TGTGCCAGCAGCTTTAGCGGGGGCCAACAAGAGACCCAGTACTTC. It specifies CASSFSGGQQETQYF. The complete variable domain, with remaining parts taken from reference TRBV5-4 and TRBJ2-5, reads ETGVTQSPTHLIKTRGQQVTLRCSSQSGHNTVSWYQQALGQGPQFIFQYYREEENGRGNFPPRFSGLQFPNYSSELNVNALELDDSALYLCASSFSGGQQETQYFGPGTRLLVL.

This chain joins TRBV5-1 and TRBJ1-5; no reliable D call. The germline V gene has CDR1 SGHRS and CDR2 YFSETQ. Trimming left V 0 bases short and J 2 bases short, with 9 bases between. This CDR3 is 15 amino acids long. DNA for the CDR3: TGCGCCAGCAGCTTGGGAGGGATTGGCAATCAGCCCCAGCATTTT. Translation gives CASSLGGIGNQPQHF.

The chain links TRBV7-9 to TRBJ1-1, with a weak D call TRBD1 (6 bases). Trimming shortened V by 3 bases and J by 1 base, and 12 bases separated the two germline ends. The CDR3 runs 15 residues. CDR1 SEHNR and CDR2 FQNEAQ come from the germline V gene (reference sequence). CDR3 in amino acids: CASSLGALGNTEAFF. The CDR3 DNA follows: TGTGCCAGCAGCTTGGGGGCGCTCGGGAACACTGAAGCTTTCTTT.

The chain carries TRBV28 and TRBJ1-1, with TRBD1 matching 10 bases. Germline CDR1 is MDHEN and CDR2 is SYDVKM. V gave up 6 bases and J gave up 8 bases; unmatched junction bases: 15. The CDR3 consists of 16 residues. CDR3 DNA: TGTGCCAGCAGCCTAAGACAGGGGGCGCTTTTAAGGGAAGCTTTCTTT. Its translation is CASSLRQGALLREAFF.

The chain links TRBV2 to TRBJ1-4; maybe TRBD1 (5 bases). Germline CDR1 and CDR2: SNHLY and FYNNEI. Trimming cost V 6 bases and J 4 bases, with 12 bases left between them. This CDR3 is 14 amino acids long. DNA of the CDR3: TGTGCCAGCAGAGGGGAGGTAGATAATGAAAAACTGTTTTTT. Translation: CASRGEVDNEKLFF.

The CDR3, as DNA: TGTGCCATCAGTGAATTTCAGGGGCGGAACACTGAAGCTTTCTTT. As protein: CAISEFQGRNTEAFF. J is TRBJ1-1 and V is TRBV10-3; TRBD1 is a possible D gene (6 bases). V lost 3 bases and J lost 1, with 12 bases in between. Germline V gene sequence: CDR1 ENHRY, CDR2 SYGVKD. This CDR3 region has 15 residues.

The V call is TRBV4-3, the J call TRBJ2-7; 16 bases fit TRBD2. Germline V CDR1 and CDR2: LGHNA, YSLEER. V shed 3 bases, J shed 4 bases, and the junction held 3 bases outside the gene matches. This CDR3 spans 16 amino acids. The CDR3 spells CASSQGLAGGLYEQYF. DNA for the CDR3: TGCGCCAGCAGCCAGGGACTAGCGGGGGGGCTTTACGAGCAGTACTTC.

The chain couples TRBV4-1 to TRBJ1-4; TRBD1 agrees at 7 bases. This CDR3 is built from 16 residues. The germline V gene encodes CDR1 MGHRA and CDR2 YSYEKL. Trimming cost V 0 bases and J 6 bases; bases outside gene matches: 7. The CDR3 nucleotides are TGCGCCAGCAGCCAAGAGGGACAGCTTCCCTATGAAAAACTGTTTTTT. It specifies CASSQEGQLPYEKLFF.

The chain recombines TRBV11-2 with TRBJ2-1; perhaps TRBD2 as D (6 bases). The CDR3 sequence is 16 residues long. CDR1 is SGHAT and CDR2 is FQNNGV in the germline V gene. Deletions cut 5 bases from V and 0 bases from J, with 14 bases between. The CDR3 region has the DNA TGTGCCAGCAGCCTAAGACTAGACCGCTCCTACAATGAGCAGTTCTTC. Its translation: CASSLRLDRSYNEQFF. Together with reference TRBV11-2 and TRBJ2-1, the CDR3 gives the full variable domain: EAGVAQSPRYKIIEKRQSVAFWCNPISGHATLYWYQQILGQGPKLLIQFQNNGVVDDSQLPKDRFSAERLKGVDSTLKIQPAKLEDSAVYLCASSLRLDRSYNEQFFGPGTRLTVL.

J is TRBJ1-4 and V is TRBV19; 7 nucleotides line up with TRBD1. After removal of 3 bases from V and 7 bases from J, the junction contained 8 bases not matched to a gene. Germline V gives CDR1 LNHDA, CDR2 SQIVND (reference sequence). There are 15 residues in the CDR3. CDR3 residues: CASSISRQGSEKLFF. The CDR3 nucleotides are TGTGCCAGTAGTATTTCAAGACAGGGAAGTGAAAAACTGTTTTTT.

In its sample, this clone was seen a few times. This chain connects TRBV10-3 to TRBJ1-1; TRBD1 is a possible D gene (6 bases). V was shortened by 2 bases and J by 2 bases, with 12 bases between the two germline ends. The V gene's germline CDR1 is ENHRY and CDR2 SYGVKD. The length of the CDR3 is 15 residues. CDR3 coding DNA: TGTGCCATCAGTGAGCAAGGACAGTCAAACACTGAAGCTTTCTTT. This codes for CAISEQGQSNTEAFF.

The chain uses TRBV10-3 and TRBJ2-2; maybe TRBD2 (6 bases). This CDR3 region has 17 residues. Deletions cut 3 bases from V and 8 bases from J, with 22 bases between. Germline V gene sequence: CDR1 ENHRY, CDR2 SYGVKD. The CDR3 loop reads CAISDPFGTAGGGELFF. DNA of the CDR3: TGTGCCATCAGTGATCCTTTCGGGACTGCCGGGGGAGGGGAGCTGTTTTTT.

This clone was observed once. The chain couples TRBV9 to TRBJ1-3; perhaps TRBD1 as D (5 bases). Germline V CDR1 and CDR2: SGDLS, YYNGEE. The ends were cut back, 5 bases at V and 6 bases at J, with 15 bases in the middle. The CDR3 has 14 residues. CDR3 residues: CASRQGPYENTIYF. The CDR3 region has the DNA TGTGCCAGCAGGCAGGGCCCCTATGAAAACACCATATATTTT.

This chain joins TRBV5-4 and TRBJ2-5; TRBD2 might be the D (6 bases). The CDR3 runs 16 residues. Trimming removed 0 bases at V and 4 bases at J, with 16 bases between. Per the germline V gene, CDR1 is SGHNT and CDR2 is YYREEE (reference sequence). The CDR3 DNA reads as TGTGCCAGCAGCTTGGCCCCGGGGAGGATGGCAGAGACCCAGTACTTC. It translates to CASSLAPGRMAETQYF.

The rearrangement links TRBV7-2 to TRBJ1-1; no definite D call. This CDR3 has 16 amino acids. V dropped 2 bases and J dropped 5 bases, with 18 bases sitting between them. Germline V CDR1 and CDR2: SGHTA, FQGNSA. The CDR3 nucleotides are TGTGCCAGCAGCTTATTATCCCGCGCCGGAGGAACTGAAGCTTTCTTT. It codes for CASSLLSRAGGTEAFF.